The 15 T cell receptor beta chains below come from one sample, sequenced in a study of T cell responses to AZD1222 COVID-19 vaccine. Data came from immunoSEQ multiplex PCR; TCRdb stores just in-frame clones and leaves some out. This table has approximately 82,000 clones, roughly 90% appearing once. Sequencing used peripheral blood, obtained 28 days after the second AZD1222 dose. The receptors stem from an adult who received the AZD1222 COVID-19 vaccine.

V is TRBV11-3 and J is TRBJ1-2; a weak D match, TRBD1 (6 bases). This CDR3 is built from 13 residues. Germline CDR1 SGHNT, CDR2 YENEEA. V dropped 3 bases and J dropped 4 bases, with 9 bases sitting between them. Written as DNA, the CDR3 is TGTGCCAGCAGCTTCCAGGGGAGCTATGGCTACACCTTC. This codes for CASSFQGSYGYTF.

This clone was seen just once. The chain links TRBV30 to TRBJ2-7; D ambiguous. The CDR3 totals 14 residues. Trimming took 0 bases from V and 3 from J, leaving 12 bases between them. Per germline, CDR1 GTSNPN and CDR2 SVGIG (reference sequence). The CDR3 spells CAWSVRASIYEQYF. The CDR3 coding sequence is TGTGCCTGGAGTGTACGAGCGTCCATCTACGAGCAGTACTTC.

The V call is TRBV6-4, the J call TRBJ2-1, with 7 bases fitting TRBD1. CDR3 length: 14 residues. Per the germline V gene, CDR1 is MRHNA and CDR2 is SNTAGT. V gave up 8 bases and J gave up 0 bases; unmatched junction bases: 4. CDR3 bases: TGTGCCAGCGCCCGGGACAGCTCCTACAATGAGCAGTTCTTC. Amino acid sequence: CASARDSSYNEQFF.

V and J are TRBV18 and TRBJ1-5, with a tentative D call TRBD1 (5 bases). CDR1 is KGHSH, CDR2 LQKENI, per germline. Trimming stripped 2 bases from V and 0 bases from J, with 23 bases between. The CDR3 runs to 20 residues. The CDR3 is CASSPTSQQVDLGSNQPQHF. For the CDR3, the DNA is TGTGCCAGCTCACCAACATCACAACAGGTGGATTTGGGTAGCAATCAGCCCCAGCATTTT.

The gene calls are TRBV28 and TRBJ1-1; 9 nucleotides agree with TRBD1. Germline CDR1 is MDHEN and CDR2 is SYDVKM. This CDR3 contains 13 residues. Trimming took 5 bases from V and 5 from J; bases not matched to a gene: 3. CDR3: CASSRDRVTEAFF. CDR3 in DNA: TGTGCCAGCAGTAGGGACAGGGTGACTGAAGCTTTCTTT.

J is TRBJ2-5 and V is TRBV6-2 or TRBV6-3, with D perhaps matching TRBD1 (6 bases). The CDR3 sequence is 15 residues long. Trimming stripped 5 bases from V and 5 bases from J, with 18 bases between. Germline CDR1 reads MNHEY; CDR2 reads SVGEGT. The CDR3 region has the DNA TGTGCCAGCAGTCCCCCGGGCAGGGGTGGCGAGACCCAGTACTTC. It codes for CASSPPGRGGETQYF.

The chain's CDR3 is CAYQTGFYEQYF. CDR3 sequence (DNA): TGTGCCTACCAGACGGGATTTTACGAGCAGTACTTC. The rearrangement joins TRBV2 to TRBJ2-7; TRBD2 might be the D (5 bases). V gave up 11 bases and J gave up 4 bases, with 15 bases separating them. This CDR3 is built from 12 residues. Germline values: CDR1 SNHLY, CDR2 FYNNEI.

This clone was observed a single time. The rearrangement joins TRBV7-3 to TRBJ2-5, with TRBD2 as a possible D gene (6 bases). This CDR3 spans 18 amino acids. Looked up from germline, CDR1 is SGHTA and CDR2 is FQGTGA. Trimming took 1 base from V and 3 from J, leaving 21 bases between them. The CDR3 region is CASSLKGTGLDDKETQYF. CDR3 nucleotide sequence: TGTGCCAGCAGCTTAAAAGGGACTGGGCTAGATGATAAAGAGACCCAGTACTTC.

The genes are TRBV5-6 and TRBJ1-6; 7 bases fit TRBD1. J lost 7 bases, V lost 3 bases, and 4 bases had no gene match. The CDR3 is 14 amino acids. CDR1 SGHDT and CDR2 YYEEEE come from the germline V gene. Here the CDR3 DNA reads TGTGCCAGCAGCTGGGACAGACAAAATTCACCCCTCCACTTT. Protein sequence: CASSWDRQNSPLHF.

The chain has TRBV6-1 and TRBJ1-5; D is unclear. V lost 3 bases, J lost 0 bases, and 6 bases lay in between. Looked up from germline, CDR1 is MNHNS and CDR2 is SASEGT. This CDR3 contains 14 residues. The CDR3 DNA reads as TGTGCCAGCAGTGAGAGAAATAGCAATCAGCCCCAGCATTTT. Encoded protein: CASSERNSNQPQHF.

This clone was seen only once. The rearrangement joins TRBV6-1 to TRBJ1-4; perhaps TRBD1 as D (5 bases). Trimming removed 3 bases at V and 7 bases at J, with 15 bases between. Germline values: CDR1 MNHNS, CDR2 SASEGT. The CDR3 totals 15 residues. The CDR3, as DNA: TGTGCCAGCAGTGAGACACCAGGGTATCGTGAAAAACTGTTTTTT. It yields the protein CASSETPGYREKLFF.

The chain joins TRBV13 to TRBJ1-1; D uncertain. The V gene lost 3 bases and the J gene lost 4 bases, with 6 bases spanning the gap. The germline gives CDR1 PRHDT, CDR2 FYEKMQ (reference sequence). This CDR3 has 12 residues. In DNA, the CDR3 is TGTGCCAGCAGCTTGGCAACCACTGAAGCTTTCTTT. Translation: CASSLATTEAFF. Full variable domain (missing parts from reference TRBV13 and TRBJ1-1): AAGVIQSPRHLIKEKRETATLKCYPIPRHDTVYWYQQGPGQDPQFLISFYEKMQSDKGSIPDRFSAQQFSDYHSELNMSSLELGDSALYFCASSLATTEAFFGQGTRLTVV.

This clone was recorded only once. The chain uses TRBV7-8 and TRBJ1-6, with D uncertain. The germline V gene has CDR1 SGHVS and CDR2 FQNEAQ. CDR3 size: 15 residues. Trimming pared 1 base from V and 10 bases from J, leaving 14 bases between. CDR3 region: CASSLGEGTSSPLHF. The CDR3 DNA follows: TGTGCCAGCAGCTTAGGGGAGGGCACTTCCTCACCCCTCCACTTT.

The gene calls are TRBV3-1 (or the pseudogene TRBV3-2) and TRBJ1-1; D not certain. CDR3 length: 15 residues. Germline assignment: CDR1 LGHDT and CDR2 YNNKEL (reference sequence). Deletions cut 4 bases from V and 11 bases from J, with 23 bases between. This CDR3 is CASSLLLGTRGRAFF. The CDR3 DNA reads TGTGCCAGCAGCCTCCTGCTGGGCACCCGAGGTCGGGCTTTCTTT.

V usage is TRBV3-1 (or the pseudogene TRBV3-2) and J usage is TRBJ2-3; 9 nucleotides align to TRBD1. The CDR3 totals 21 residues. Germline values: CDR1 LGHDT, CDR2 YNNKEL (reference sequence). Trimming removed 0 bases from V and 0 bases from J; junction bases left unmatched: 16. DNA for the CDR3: TGTGCCAGCAGCCAAGATCGTGTGTTTGGAGGACAGGGGCCTAGCACAGATACGCAGTATTTT. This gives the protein CASSQDRVFGGQGPSTDTQYF.